The 15 T cell receptor beta chains reported below all come from one sample, sequenced in a study of Tregs in tolerant kidney transplant recipients. Profiling relied on immunoSEQ multiplex PCR, and the TCRdb table lists in-frame clones only, not all of them. The repertoire consists of fewer than 80,000 clones, with roughly 98% occurring once and the leading ten covering over 0.45%. Sequencing was performed on CD4+ T cells from blood, taken before the transplant. These receptors were obtained from a human donor who received a combined kidney and bone marrow transplant.

The chain uses TRBV9 and TRBJ1-6; unclear D gene. Trimming shortened V by 5 bases and J by 5 bases, and 17 bases separated the two germline ends. Looked up from germline, CDR1 is SGDLS and CDR2 is YYNGEE. The CDR3 is made up of 16 amino acids. The CDR3 coding sequence is TGTGCCAGCAGTAGAGACACCCATCCTAATAATTCACCCCTCCACTTT. Protein: CASSRDTHPNNSPLHF.

V usage is TRBV4-2 and J usage is TRBJ2-1, with D hard to call. The CDR3 length is 14 residues. The V and J ends lost 0 bases and 3 bases respectively, with 6 bases between them. CDR1 LGHNA and CDR2 YNFKEQ come from the germline V gene. For the CDR3, the DNA is TGTGCCAGCAGCCAAGAGCTAATCTACAATGAGCAGTTCTTC. It yields the protein CASSQELIYNEQFF.

The sample holds a few counts of this clone. The rearrangement joins TRBV6-4 to TRBJ1-1; TRBD1 is a possible D gene (5 bases). V gave up 0 bases and J gave up 8 bases, with 7 bases separating them. The CDR3 consists of 12 residues. Per the germline V gene, CDR1 is MRHNA and CDR2 is SNTAGT. The CDR3: CASSDSAGEAFF. CDR3 nucleotide sequence: TGTGCCAGCAGTGACTCGGCAGGGGAAGCTTTCTTT.

The V call is TRBV7-6, the J call TRBJ1-5, with a tentative D call TRBD1 (5 bases). From germline, CDR1 is SGHVS and CDR2 FNYEAQ. V lost 5 bases, J lost 3 bases, and 11 bases lay in between. CDR3 length equals 14 residues. The DNA of the CDR3 is TGTGCCAGCAGCCCGCGACAGAACAATCAGCCCCAGCATTTT. As protein: CASSPRQNNQPQHF.

The chain recombines TRBV5-1 with TRBJ2-3; TRBD1 aligns across 9 bases. The germline CDR1 and CDR2 sequences are SGHRS and YFSETQ. J lost 0 bases, V lost 4 bases, and 9 bases had no gene match. This CDR3 region has 17 residues. In DNA, the CDR3 is TGCGCCAGCAGCCTTACACCGACAGGGGGAAGCACAGATACGCAGTATTTT. Protein: CASSLTPTGGSTDTQYF.

The chain combines TRBV4-2 with TRBJ1-4; D not resolved. The CDR3 extends over 14 amino acids. Trimming removed 3 bases at V and 11 bases at J, with 16 bases between. The germline V gene has CDR1 LGHNA and CDR2 YNFKEQ. The CDR3 sequence is CASSHSLWGDKLFF. CDR3 DNA: TGTGCCAGCAGCCATTCCCTGTGGGGAGACAAACTGTTTTTT.

This clone came up once. The chain uses TRBV7-3 and TRBJ2-1; weak D call: TRBD2 (6 bases). The ends were cut back, 5 bases at V and 8 bases at J, with 16 bases in the middle. This CDR3 is built from 14 residues. CDR1 SGHTA and CDR2 FQGTGA come from the germline V gene. The CDR3 coding sequence is TGTGCCAGCAGCCGCCGAGGAGGGGTTGATGAGCAGTTCTTC. It specifies CASSRRGGVDEQFF.

The chain has TRBV27 and TRBJ1-4, with 8 bases lining up with TRBD1. The trim removed 6 bases at V and 6 bases at J, leaving 9 bases unmatched. The CDR3 extends over 15 amino acids. CDR1 is MNHEY, CDR2 SMNVEV, per germline (reference sequence). The CDR3 coding sequence is TGTGCCAGCAGCTGGGCCCCGACAGGGGATGAAAAACTGTTTTTT. It translates to CASSWAPTGDEKLFF.

The chain has TRBV30 and TRBJ2-6, with D tentatively TRBD2 (5 bases). This CDR3 spans 16 amino acids. CDR1 GTSNPN and CDR2 SVGIG come from the germline V gene (reference sequence). V lost 3 bases to trimming and J lost 4 bases, with 16 bases between them. The CDR3 DNA reads TGTGCCTGGAGAACCGGGATCCAGTTCGGGGCCAACGTCCTGACTTTC. Encoded protein: CAWRTGIQFGANVLTF.

The J gene is TRBJ2-3, the V gene TRBV14, with TRBD1 identical over 10 bases. Germline V gene sequence: CDR1 SGHDN, CDR2 FVKESK. The CDR3 consists of 17 residues. After removal of 1 base from V and 2 bases from J, the junction contained 6 bases not matched to a gene. CDR3 loop: CASSQGDRGLNTDTQYF. CDR3 DNA: TGTGCCAGCAGCCAAGGGGACAGGGGACTAAACACAGATACGCAGTATTTT.

This chain links TRBV27 with TRBJ2-7; a weak D match, TRBD2 (7 bases). V was shortened by 4 bases and J by 1 base, with 14 bases between the two germline ends. CDR1 is MNHEY and CDR2 is SMNVEV in the germline V gene (reference sequence). CDR3 length equals 15 residues. In DNA form, the CDR3 reads TGTGCCAGCAGTTGGGGGAGGGGGGATTCCTACGAGCAGTACTTC. Encoded protein: CASSWGRGDSYEQYF.

This chain connects TRBV5-4 to TRBJ1-3; D may be TRBD1 (5 bases). Germline V gives CDR1 SGHNT, CDR2 YYREEE (reference sequence). Trimming pared 4 bases from V and 0 bases from J, leaving 11 bases between. The CDR3 loop spans 15 amino acids. The CDR3 coding sequence is TGTGCCAGCAGCCAGGACATCGTCTCTGGAAACACCATATATTTT. Protein sequence: CASSQDIVSGNTIYF.

This sequence joins TRBV10-1 and TRBJ2-7; 7 bases line up with TRBD1. J was trimmed by 0 bases and V by 8 bases; bases with no gene match: 7. Per germline, CDR1 WNHNN and CDR2 SYGVQD (reference sequence). The CDR3 covers 14 residues. The DNA of the CDR3 is TGCGCCAGCTTCCCGGGACAGCTCTCCTACGAGCAGTACTTC. Its translation is CASFPGQLSYEQYF.

The V and J genes are TRBV7-9 and TRBJ2-6; 11 bases map to TRBD1. Unmatched junction bases numbered 1, after V lost 3 bases and J lost 0 bases. The CDR3 loop spans 17 amino acids. Germline V gives CDR1 SEHNR, CDR2 FQNEAQ (reference sequence). CDR3 DNA sequence: TGTGCCAGCAGCTTGGGGACAGGGGGCTCTGGGGCCAACGTCCTGACTTTC. Protein sequence: CASSLGTGGSGANVLTF.

The rearrangement links TRBV11-2 to TRBJ2-1; no firm D call. CDR1 SGHAT and CDR2 FQNNGV come from the germline V gene. The length of the CDR3 is 13 residues. Trimming left V 7 bases short and J 7 bases short, with 14 bases between. In DNA, the CDR3 is TGTGCCAGCACCCTAAGTGAGCGTAATGAGCAGTTCTTC. Protein product: CASTLSERNEQFF.